These 5 T cell receptor beta chains were sequenced from one sample in a study of vaccination and CD4 T cells after COVID-19. The Oncomine TCR Beta short-read assay generated sequence data from the DNA of cultured CD4+ T cells. Each CDR3 protein gets one entry after TCRdb re-called the PCR reads with MiXCR. Among more than 6,500 distinct CDR3 sequences listed, 73% were seen once. These receptors have no identified antigens. Noted treatment: roughly 11-day PBMC culture with coronavirus spike peptide pools or control peptides (ViraFEST assay). Sequencing was performed on CD4+ T cells from blood, cultured in vitro. The receptors derive from a human donor who had recovered from COVID-19.

The V call is TRBV19, the J call TRBJ2-7, with 13 bases identical to TRBD2. Germline V CDR1 and CDR2: LNHDA, SQIVND (reference sequence). The CDR3 totals 15 residues. Germline trimming cut 5 bases from V and 3 bases from J; bases unmatched to any gene: 4. The CDR3 DNA reads as TGTGCCAGTAGTCCTTGGACTAGCGGGAGCTACGAGCAGTACTTC. It is translated as CASSPWTSGSYEQYF.

V usage is TRBV20-1 and J usage is TRBJ2-2; D is perhaps TRBD2 (6 bases). The CDR3 has 14 amino acids. The V gene's germline CDR1 is DFQATT and CDR2 SNEGSKA (reference sequence). With 1 base removed from V and 3 bases from J, the gap between germline ends came to 9 bases. The CDR3 DNA sequence: TGCAGTGCTAGAGTGGGGACTCACACCGGGGAGCTGTTTTTT. Translation gives CSARVGTHTGELFF.

The chain uses TRBV27 and TRBJ2-5, with 10 positions matching TRBD1. Germline trimming cut 3 bases from V and 4 bases from J; bases unmatched to any gene: 2. In germline, CDR1 is MNHEY, CDR2 SMNVEV (reference sequence). The CDR3 sequence is 14 residues long. In DNA form, the CDR3 reads TGTGCCAGCAGTTTCGGGACAGGGGTAGAGACCCAGTACTTC. Protein: CASSFGTGVETQYF.

This chain uses TRBV29-1 with TRBJ2-3; D possibly matches TRBD1 or TRBD2 (6 bases each). This CDR3 spans 15 amino acids. The germline V gene encodes CDR1 SQVTM and CDR2 ANQGSEA. Trimming pared 0 bases from V and 1 base from J, leaving 11 bases between. The CDR3, as DNA: TGCAGCGTTGAAGATCGGAGGGGGGGCACAGATACGCAGTATTTT. Protein: CSVEDRRGGTDTQYF.

The chain recombines TRBV6-1 with TRBJ2-7; tentatively, D is TRBD2 (7 bases). The V end was cut by 6 bases, the J end by 9 bases, with 21 bases between. Germline CDR1 reads MNHNS; CDR2 reads SASEGT. This CDR3 comprises 14 residues. The CDR3 here is CASRGQYLWEGQYF. Written as DNA, the CDR3 is TGTGCCAGCAGAGGACAGTACCTCTGGGAGGGGCAGTACTTC.